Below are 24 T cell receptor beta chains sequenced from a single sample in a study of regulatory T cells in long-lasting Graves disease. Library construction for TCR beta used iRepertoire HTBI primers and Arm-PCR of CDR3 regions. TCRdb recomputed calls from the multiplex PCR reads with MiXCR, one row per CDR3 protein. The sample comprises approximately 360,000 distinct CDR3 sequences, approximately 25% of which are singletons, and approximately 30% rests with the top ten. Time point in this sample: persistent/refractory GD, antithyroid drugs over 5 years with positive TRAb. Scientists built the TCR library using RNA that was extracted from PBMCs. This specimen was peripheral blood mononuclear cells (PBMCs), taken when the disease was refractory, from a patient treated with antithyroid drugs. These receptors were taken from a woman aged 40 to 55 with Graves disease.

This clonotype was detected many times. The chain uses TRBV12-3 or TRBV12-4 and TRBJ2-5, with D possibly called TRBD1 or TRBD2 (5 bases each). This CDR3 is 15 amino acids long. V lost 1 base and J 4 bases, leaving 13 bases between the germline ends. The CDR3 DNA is TGTGCCAGCAGTTTAGTGGGGGAGTGGCGAGAGACCCAGTACTTC. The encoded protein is CASSLVGEWRETQYF.

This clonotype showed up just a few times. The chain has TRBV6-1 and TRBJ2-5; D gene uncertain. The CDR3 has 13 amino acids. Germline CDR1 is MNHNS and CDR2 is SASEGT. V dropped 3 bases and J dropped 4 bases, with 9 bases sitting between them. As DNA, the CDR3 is TGTGCCAGCAGTGAGGTGGTTAGAGAGACCCAGTACTTC. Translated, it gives CASSEVVRETQYF.

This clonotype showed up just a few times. CDR3 DNA sequence: TGTGCCAGCAGCGCGGGACCCTCAGGGGGTTCACCCCTCCACTTT. Residues: CASSAGPSGGSPLHF. This sequence joins TRBV9 and TRBJ1-6; 7 nucleotides match TRBD1. With 3 bases clipped from V and 9 bases from J, the junction kept 9 bases outside the gene matches. This CDR3 region has 15 residues. CDR1 SGDLS and CDR2 YYNGEE come from the germline V gene. The variable domain in full, completed from reference TRBV9 and TRBJ1-6, reads DSGVTQTPKHLITATGQRVTLRCSPRSGDLSVYWYQQSLDQGLQFLIQYYNGEERAKGNILERFSAQQFPDLHSELNLSSLELGDSALYFCASSAGPSGGSPLHFGNGTRLTVT.

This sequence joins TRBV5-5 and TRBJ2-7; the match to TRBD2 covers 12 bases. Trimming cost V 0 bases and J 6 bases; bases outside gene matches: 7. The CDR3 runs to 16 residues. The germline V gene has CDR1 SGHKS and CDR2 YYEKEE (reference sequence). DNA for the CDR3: TGTGCCAGCAGCTTGGGACTAGCGGGAGTCATAGGCGAGCAGTACTTC. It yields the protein CASSLGLAGVIGEQYF.

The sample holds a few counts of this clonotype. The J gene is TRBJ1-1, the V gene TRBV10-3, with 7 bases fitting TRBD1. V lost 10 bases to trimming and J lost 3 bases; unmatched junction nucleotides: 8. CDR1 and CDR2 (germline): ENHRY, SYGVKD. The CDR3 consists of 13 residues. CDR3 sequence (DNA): TGTGCCACCACGACAGGGACGCACACTGAAGCTTTCTTT. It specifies CATTTGTHTEAFF.

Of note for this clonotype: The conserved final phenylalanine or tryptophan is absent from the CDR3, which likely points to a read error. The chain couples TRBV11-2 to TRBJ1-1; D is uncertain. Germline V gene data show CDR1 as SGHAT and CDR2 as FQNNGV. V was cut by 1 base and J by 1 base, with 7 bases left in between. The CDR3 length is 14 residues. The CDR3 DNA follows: TGTGCCAGCAGCTTAGGGGCCGGGAACACTGAAGCTTTCCTT. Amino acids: CASSLGAGNTEAFL.

For the CDR3, the DNA is TGTGCCAGCAGTTCCCTCAATGAGCAGTTCTTC. This gives the protein CASSSLNEQFF. The chain employs TRBV6-5 and TRBJ2-1; D gene unclear. The CDR3 is 11 residues long. Trimming took off 4 bases at V and 6 bases at J, with 4 bases between the two ends. The germline V gene encodes CDR1 MNHEY and CDR2 SVGAGI.

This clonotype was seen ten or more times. The CDR3 coding sequence is TGTGCCATCAGTGTACGTTGGAGCTCCTACGAGCAGTACTTC. This encodes CAISVRWSSYEQYF. V usage is TRBV10-3 and J usage is TRBJ2-7, with D hard to call. CDR1 and CDR2 (germline): ENHRY, SYGVKD. This CDR3 is 14 amino acids long. The ends were cut back, 4 bases at V and 0 bases at J, with 10 bases in the middle.

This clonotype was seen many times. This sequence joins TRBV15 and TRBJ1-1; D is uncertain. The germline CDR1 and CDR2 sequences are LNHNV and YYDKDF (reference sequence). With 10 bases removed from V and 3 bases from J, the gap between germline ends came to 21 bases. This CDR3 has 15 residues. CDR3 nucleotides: TGTGCCATAAAAGAGATTGTGGGGTTTGACACTGAAGCTTTCTTT. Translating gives CAIKEIVGFDTEAFF.

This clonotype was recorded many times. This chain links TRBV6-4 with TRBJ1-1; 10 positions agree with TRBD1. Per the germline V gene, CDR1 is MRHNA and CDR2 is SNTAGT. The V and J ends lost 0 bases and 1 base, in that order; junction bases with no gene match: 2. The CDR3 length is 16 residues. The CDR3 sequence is CASSDSRDRGNTEAFF. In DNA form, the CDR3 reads TGTGCCAGCAGTGACTCAAGGGACAGGGGGAACACTGAAGCTTTCTTT.

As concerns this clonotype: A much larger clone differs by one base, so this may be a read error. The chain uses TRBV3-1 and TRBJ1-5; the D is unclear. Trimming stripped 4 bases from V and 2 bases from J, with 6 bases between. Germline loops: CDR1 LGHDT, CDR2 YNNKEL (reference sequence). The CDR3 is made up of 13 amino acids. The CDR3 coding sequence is TGTGCCAGCAGCCGACAACGCAATCAGCCCCAGCATTTT. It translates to CASSRQRNQPQHF.

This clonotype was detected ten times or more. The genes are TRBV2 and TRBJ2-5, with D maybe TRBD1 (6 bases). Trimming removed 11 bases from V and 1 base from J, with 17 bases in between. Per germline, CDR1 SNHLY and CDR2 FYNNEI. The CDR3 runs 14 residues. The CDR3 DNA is TGTGCCTCCAACCCGCAGGGGCCCCAAGAGACCCAGTACTTC. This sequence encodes CASNPQGPQETQYF.

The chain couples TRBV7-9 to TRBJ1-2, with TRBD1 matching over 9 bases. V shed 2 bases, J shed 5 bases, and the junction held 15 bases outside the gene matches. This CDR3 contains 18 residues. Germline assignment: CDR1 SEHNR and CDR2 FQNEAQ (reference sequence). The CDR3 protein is CASSLKPKDRGIGYGYTF. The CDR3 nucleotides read TGTGCCAGCAGCTTAAAACCAAAGGACAGGGGAATTGGGTATGGCTACACCTTC.

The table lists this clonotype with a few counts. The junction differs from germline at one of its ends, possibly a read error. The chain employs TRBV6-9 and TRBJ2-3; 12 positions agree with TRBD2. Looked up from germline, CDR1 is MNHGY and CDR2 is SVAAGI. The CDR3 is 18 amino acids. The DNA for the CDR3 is TGCGCCAGCAGTGAGGACCGCCTAGCGGGAGGGTTCACAGATACGCAGTATTTT. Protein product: CASSEDRLAGGFTDTQYF.

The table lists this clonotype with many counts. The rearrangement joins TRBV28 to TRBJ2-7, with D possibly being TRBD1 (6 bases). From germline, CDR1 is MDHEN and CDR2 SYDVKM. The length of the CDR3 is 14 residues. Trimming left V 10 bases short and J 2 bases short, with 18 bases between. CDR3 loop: CATSIPGTPYEQYF. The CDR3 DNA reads TGTGCCACCTCGATACCCGGGACACCCTACGAGCAGTACTTC.

CDR3 protein: CASSSRRTGSGNTIYF. The CDR3 bases are TGTGCCAGCAGTTCGCGTAGGACCGGCTCTGGAAACACCATATATTTT. The chain carries TRBV6-2 or TRBV6-3 and TRBJ1-3; D unclear. Germline CDR1 is MNHEY and CDR2 is SVGEGT. V lost 4 bases and J lost 0, with 13 bases in between. The CDR3 sequence is 16 residues long.

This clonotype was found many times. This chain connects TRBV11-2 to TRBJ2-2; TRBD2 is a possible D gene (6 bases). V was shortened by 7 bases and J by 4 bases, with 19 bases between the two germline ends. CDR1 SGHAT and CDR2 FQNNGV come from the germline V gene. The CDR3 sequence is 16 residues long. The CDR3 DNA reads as TGTGCCAGCACCTCCCGGCGGGGTCGAATCACCGGGGAGCTGTTTTTT. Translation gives CASTSRRGRITGELFF.

Here the CDR3 reads CASSRGGIWGPTDTQYF. Written as DNA, the CDR3 is TGTGCCAGCAGCCGCGGTGGGATTTGGGGACCCACAGATACGCAGTATTTT. The chain recombines TRBV6-1 with TRBJ2-3; TRBD1 or TRBD2 may be the D gene (5 bases each). V was pared by 6 bases and J by 2 bases, with 21 bases between. The CDR3 is 17 residues long. Germline CDR1 is MNHNS and CDR2 is SASEGT.

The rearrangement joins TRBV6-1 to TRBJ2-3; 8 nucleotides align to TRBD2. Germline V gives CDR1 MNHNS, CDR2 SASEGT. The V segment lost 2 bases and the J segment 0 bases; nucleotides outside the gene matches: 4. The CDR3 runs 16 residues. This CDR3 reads CASSEMLAGSTDTQYF. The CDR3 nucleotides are TGTGCCAGCAGTGAAATGTTAGCGGGAAGCACAGATACGCAGTATTTT.

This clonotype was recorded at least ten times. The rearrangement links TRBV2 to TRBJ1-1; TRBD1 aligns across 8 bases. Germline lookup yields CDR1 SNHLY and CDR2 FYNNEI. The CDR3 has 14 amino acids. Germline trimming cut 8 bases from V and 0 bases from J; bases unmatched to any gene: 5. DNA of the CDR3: TGTGCCAGCCACTACAGGGGGATGAACACTGAAGCTTTCTTT. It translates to CASHYRGMNTEAFF.

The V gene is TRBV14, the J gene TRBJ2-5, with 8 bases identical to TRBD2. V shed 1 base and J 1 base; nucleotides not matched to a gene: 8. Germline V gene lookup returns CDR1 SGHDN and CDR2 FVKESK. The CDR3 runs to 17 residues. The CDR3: CASSQGLAGGTQETQYF. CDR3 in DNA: TGTGCCAGCAGCCAAGGGTTGGCGGGAGGTACCCAAGAGACCCAGTACTTC.

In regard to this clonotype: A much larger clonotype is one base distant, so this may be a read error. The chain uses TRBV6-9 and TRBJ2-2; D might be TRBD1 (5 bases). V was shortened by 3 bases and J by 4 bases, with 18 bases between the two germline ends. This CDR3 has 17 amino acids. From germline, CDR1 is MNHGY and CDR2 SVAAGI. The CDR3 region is CASSYLTDSLSTGELFF. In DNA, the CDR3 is TGTGCCAGCAGTTACCTTACTGACAGCTTGAGCACCGGGGAGCTGTTTTTT.

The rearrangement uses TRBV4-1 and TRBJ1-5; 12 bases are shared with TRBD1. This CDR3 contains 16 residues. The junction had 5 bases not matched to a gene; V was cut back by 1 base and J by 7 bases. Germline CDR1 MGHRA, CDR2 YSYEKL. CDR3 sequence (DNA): TGCGCCAGCAGCCAAGTTGTAGGGACAGGGGGCCAGCCCCAGCATTTT. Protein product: CASSQVVGTGGQPQHF.

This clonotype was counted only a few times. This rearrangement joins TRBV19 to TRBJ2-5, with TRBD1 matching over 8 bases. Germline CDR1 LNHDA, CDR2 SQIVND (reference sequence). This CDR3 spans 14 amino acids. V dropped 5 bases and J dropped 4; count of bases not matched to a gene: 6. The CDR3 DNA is TGTGCCAGTAGTGTACAGGGGGTGGGAGAGACCCAGTACTTC. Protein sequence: CASSVQGVGETQYF.